This is a list of T cell receptor beta chains from one sample in a study of CD8 T cells in ankylosing spondylitis. TCRdb reprocessed the 5' RACE reads via MiXCR and lists one record per CDR3 protein. The sample shows about 250,000 distinct CDR3 sequences, roughly 32% of them seen only once. The sequenced sample consisted of blood, either unsorted or a sorted T cell fraction (not recorded which). All receptors derive from a male donor with ankylosing spondylitis or in good health (not recorded which). The CDR3 runs from the conserved cysteine through the conserved F or W. The D gene is left open where the match is weak. Some rows mark clone size as missing; the rest say once, few, many or name a class of expanded clone.

d_call	v_call	j_call	clone_size	cdr3_nt	cdr3_aa
NA	TRBV11-2	TRBJ2-1	NA	TGTGCCAGCAGCCGGGTCCTAGGGTTCGACAATGAGCAGTTCTTC	CASSRVLGFDNEQFF
NA	TRBV20-1	TRBJ2-5	few	TGCAGTGCTAGAGATACTGGACCCCACACAGGCACCCAGTACTTC	CSARDTGPHTGTQYF
TRBD1	TRBV7-2	TRBJ1-1	once	TGTGCCAGCAGCTTAGTGGCAGGGGGGAACACTGAAGCTTTCTTT	CASSLVAGGNTEAFF
TRBD1	TRBV20-1	TRBJ1-1	few	TGCCAGACAGGGATGAAGACTGAAGCTTTCTTT	CQTGMKTEAFF
NA	TRBV18	TRBJ2-1	NA	TGTGCCAGCTCATGGGCGGACAATGAGCAGTTCTTC	CASSWADNEQFF
NA	TRBV12-3/TRBV12-4	TRBJ2-7	NA	TGTGCCAGCAGTCTTGGGCCTACCGGGTACTACGAGCAGTACTTC	CASSLGPTGYYEQYF
NA	TRBV5-1	TRBJ2-1	NA	TGCGCCAGCAGCTTGGAACCAGCGGCCTACTACAATGAGCAGTTCTTC	CASSLEPAAYYNEQFF
NA	TRBV12-3/TRBV12-4	TRBJ1-5	many	TGTGCCAGCACCCCGGGGGACAATCAGCCCCAGCATTTT	CASTPGDNQPQHF
TRBD1	TRBV7-9	TRBJ2-7	NA	TGTGCCAGCACCGTCACCGGGACAGGGGGGTACGAGCAGTACTTC	CASTVTGTGGYEQYF
NA	TRBV6-1	TRBJ1-6	NA	TGTGCCAGCAGTCCCCGCGGGGGCTATAATTCACCCCTCCACTTT	CASSPRGGYNSPLHF
TRBD1	TRBV20-1	TRBJ2-5	few	TGCAGTGCCCGGACAGGGGGGAGGGAGACCCAGTACTTC	CSARTGGRETQYF
NA	TRBV5-5	TRBJ1-1	NA	TGTGCCAGCAGCTCGGCGGACGGGTCGAACACTGAAGCTTTCTTT	CASSSADGSNTEAFF
NA	TRBV5-1	TRBJ1-2	few	TGCGCCAGCAGCTTGGCCGAGGTGGGTTATGGCTACACCTTC	CASSLAEVGYGYTF
NA	TRBV29-1	TRBJ2-1	few	TGCAGCGTTGAGGGGGGTGACTTAAGGCAGTTCTTC	CSVEGGDLRQFF
TRBD1	TRBV7-8	TRBJ2-6	NA	TGTGCCAGCAGCGGGTCGGGACAGGGGAGGTCTGGGGCCAACGTCCTGACTTTC	CASSGSGQGRSGANVLTF
NA	TRBV29-1	TRBJ1-2	NA	TGCAGCGTTGAAGTTCAGGGCTACACCTTC	CSVEVQGYTF
TRBD1	TRBV27	TRBJ1-1	NA	TGTGCCAGCAGTTTAGACGGACAGGGGGCGCAAGGGGCTGAAGCTTTCTTT	CASSLDGQGAQGAEAFF